This T cell receptor (beta chain) derives from a study of T cells after somatic rescue of genetic block. Generated by immunoSEQ multiplex PCR, the TCRdb table keeps only in-frame clones and is missing some. The table includes approximately 65,000 clones, around 93% detected once. CDR1 is SGHNT and CDR2 is YENEEA in the germline V gene. The V and J ends lost 4 bases and 8 bases respectively, with 11 bases between them. The CDR3 totals 12 residues. This sequence joins TRBV11-3 and TRBJ2-5; D may correspond to TRBD1 or TRBD2 (5 bases each). The clonotype was recovered from a man aged 40-50 years. Sequencing was carried out using peripheral blood mononuclear cells (PBMCs). For the CDR3, the DNA is TGTGCCAGCAGCTCCTCGAGGGGAACCCAGTACTTC. Translation: CASSSSRGTQYF.